This TCR beta chain emerged from a study of Graves' ophthalmopathy and Graves' hyperthyroidism (dated by TCRdb to the late 2010s). The study in broad terms: Peripheral blood was collected before any treatment was given, at the time of initial diagnosis. In over 5 hyperthyroidism patients, the T-cell repertoire of thyroid tissue was compared with the T-cell repertoire of blood. TCR beta repertoire signatures were used to distinguish Graves' ophthalmopathy from Graves' hyperthyroidism and to predict progression to ophthalmopathy. The 100 discovery patients were randomly split 7:3 into training and test sets. In total, 135 blood samples were TCR-sequenced: approximately 42 ophthalmopathy, some 80 hyperthyroidism and about 17 hyperthyroidism-to-ophthalmopathy patients. An independent validation cohort was composed of approximately 18 hyperthyroidism patients and 17 patients who later progressed from hyperthyroidism to ophthalmopathy. To explore V-J signatures distinguishing ophthalmopathy from hyperthyroidism, a discovery set of under 110 patients (fewer than 45 ophthalmopathy, 55 to 60 stable hyperthyroidism) was enrolled. Following sample collection, hyperthyroidism patients were given methimazole at a starting dose of 30 mg daily, and ophthalmopathy patients were given high-dose intravenous methylprednisolone.

Notes on this clonotype: The clone's antigen remains unknown. Per-nucleotide qualities are absent, and no much larger clonotype sits a single base away.

Broader findings and caveats from the paper: The 13-signature model separated ophthalmopathy from stable hyperthyroidism with approximately 90% sensitivity and less than 83% specificity in cross-validation, and 80%/75% in the test set. No statistical method was used to set the sample size in advance, and the investigators knew which group each participant was assigned to. In validation, the model predicted ophthalmopathy progression with over 60% sensitivity and 72.22% specificity; some twelve predicted patients were CT-confirmed with GO in a median of around 6 months. Most expanded thyroid clonotypes with frequency above 0.001 were also detected in blood, suggesting blood repertoires may reflect the thyroid immune response.

A patient counted as having stable hyperthyroidism if there was no progression to ophthalmopathy within 18 months of follow-up. The hyperthyroidism patients were 18 to 65 years old and newly diagnosed, with a disease duration of less than 2 months. Patients with other autoimmune diseases, uncontrolled infections, pregnancy or lactation were excluded. Diagnosis relied on clinical symptoms, serum thyroxine, TRAb, thyroid ultrasound and orbital computed tomography. Ficoll-Paque density gradient centrifugation was used to isolate PBMCs from under 11 ml of fresh peripheral blood. Trizol reagent was used to extract the total RNA, and its quality was then checked on an Agilent 2100 Bioanalyzer. The CDR3 runs 14 amino acids, cysteine and phenylalanine included. The DNA shown is the 42-base CDR3, in frame from base 1. V is pared back by 5 bases and J by 0 bases, with 11 bases lying between the germline termini. CDR1 and CDR2 are read off the germline V gene as SGHRS and YFSETQ.

For repertoire sequencing, TCR beta CDR3 regions were amplified from RNA transcripts. A first-round RT-PCR used HTBI primers with the Qiagen OneStep RT-PCR kit, followed by a second-round multiplex PCR, size selection and purification. Libraries were sequenced on an Illumina HiSeq2000 using paired-end 100 bp reads. The original pipeline was this. SOAPnuke was used to process the reads, throwing out any read that had adapters, had uncalled bases, had a mean Phred below 15, or lacked an exact constant-primer or identifier match. High-quality paired reads were merged with COPE v1.2.5. Clonotypes were defined as unique nucleotide sequences and were aligned to IMGT TRB V, D and J references using MiTCR v1.1. The analysis was limited to V-J combinations with a frequency above 0.0001, which together covered 99.2% of the repertoires. For each V-J combination, a TCR clonal expansion and chaos score was defined as F50 clonal expansion divided by the chaos observed in the TCRdist matrix. Welch's t-statistics and random forest were used to reduce the features to 10 to 15 V-J combinations, which were then used as input to a naive Bayes classifier. The similarity between thyroid and blood repertoires was quantified using the Morisita-Horn index. The raw public data were reprocessed by TCRdb itself: fastp quality trimming at Q25, MiXCR clonotype calling, in-frame beta chains only. Duplicate CDR3 protein sequences are folded into a single record with the most common DNA and genes. TCRdb assigned the V and J calls; the authors' analysis was not used. The sample profile shows about 620,000 distinct CDR3 sequences; about 20% of them were found once. Roughly 6.9% of the sample belongs to the ten largest clones.

Sequences were obtained from peripheral blood. This chain is built from TRBV5-1 and TRBJ1-2; the D gene assignment is ambiguous. The receptor comes from a young woman with stable Graves' hyperthyroidism. Some clones in this sample may be carry-over from other donors' samples. Donor details come from another sample of the same person, matched by shared clones. The DNA is TGCGCCAGCAGTGGAGGGTCTACTAACTATGGCTACACCTTC. It specifies CASSGGSTNYGYTF.